A single sample is the source of the 12 T cell receptor beta chains below, sequenced in a study of regulatory T cells in long-lasting Graves disease. As to time point: newly diagnosed GD, antithyroid drugs for less than 3 months. From RNA extracted from PBMCs, the TCR library was made. CDR3 regions were amplified by Arm-PCR using iRepertoire HTBI primers to build TCR beta libraries. Each CDR3 protein gets one entry after TCRdb re-called the multiplex PCR reads with MiXCR. The repertoire holds some 330,000 distinct CDR3 sequences, 10% to 15% seen once, with under 20% in the top ten. These data were likewise used in another study, on T cells in Graves' hyperthyroidism and ophthalmopathy.

Here the sequenced sample was peripheral blood mononuclear cells (PBMCs), taken at new diagnosis, from a patient treated with antithyroid drugs. These receptor sequences come from a young woman with Graves disease.

This clonotype has a count of ten or more. The chain joins TRBV19 to TRBJ1-6; 8 nucleotides align to TRBD1. Losses at the gene ends were 5 bases for V and 11 bases for J; bases not matched to a gene: 11. Germline V gives CDR1 LNHDA, CDR2 SQIVND (reference sequence). This CDR3 is 15 amino acids long. The CDR3 sequence: CASSSPTGEWTPLHF. CDR3 in DNA: TGTGCCAGTAGTTCGCCGACAGGGGAGTGGACACCCCTCCACTTT.

The table lists this clonotype with a few counts. This chain links TRBV4-3 with TRBJ2-1, with TRBD2 as a possible D gene (6 bases). CDR1 LGHNA and CDR2 YSLEER come from the germline V gene. The CDR3 covers 15 residues. Trimming shortened V by 0 bases and J by 3 bases, and 9 bases separated the two germline ends. This CDR3 reads CASSQDLADYNEQFF. Written as DNA, the CDR3 is TGCGCCAGCAGCCAAGACTTAGCGGACTACAATGAGCAGTTCTTC.

The V and J genes are TRBV5-1 and TRBJ2-2; D is possibly TRBD2 (5 bases). From germline, CDR1 is SGHRS and CDR2 YFSETQ. The CDR3 length is 10 residues. The ends were cut back, 7 bases at V and 10 bases at J, with 8 bases in the middle. CDR3 amino acids: CASRGSELFF. The DNA for the CDR3 is TGCGCCAGCCGAGGGTCGGAGCTGTTTTTT.

V is TRBV7-3 and J is TRBJ2-2, with 9 bases identical to TRBD2. This CDR3 is 15 amino acids long. Germline-derived CDR1 and CDR2 are SGHTA and FQGTGA. Germline trimming cut 5 bases from V and 7 bases from J; bases unmatched to any gene: 8. Written as DNA, the CDR3 is TGTGCCAGCAGCCTGAGCGGGGGGCAGGTCGGGGAGCTGTTTTTT. Its translation is CASSLSGGQVGELFF.

This clonotype turned up a few times. The rearrangement uses TRBV12-3 or TRBV12-4 and TRBJ1-2, with TRBD1 identical over 8 bases. The length of the CDR3 is 15 residues. Unmatched junction bases numbered 5, after V lost 1 base and J lost 4 bases. The CDR3 protein is CASSLGDRLPYGYTF. CDR3 bases: TGTGCCAGCAGTTTAGGGGACAGGTTACCCTATGGCTACACCTTC.

This clonotype was observed at least ten times. The genes are TRBV28 and TRBJ2-7; 15 positions match TRBD2. The V gene's germline CDR1 is MDHEN and CDR2 SYDVKM. This CDR3 is 18 amino acids long. V was clipped by 7 bases and J by 5 bases; unmatched bases: 15. Here the CDR3 DNA reads TGTGCCAGCATTCCATTTGGACTAGCGGGAGGGCCGATCGACGAGCAGTACTTC. Translating gives CASIPFGLAGGPIDEQYF.

This clonotype was observed a handful of times. This chain uses TRBV14 with TRBJ2-1, with TRBD2 as a possible D gene (6 bases). In germline, CDR1 is SGHDN, CDR2 FVKESK. The V end was cut by 4 bases, the J end by 5 bases, with 12 bases between. This CDR3 region has 14 residues. The chain's CDR3 is CASSPADYHNEQFF. In DNA, the CDR3 is TGTGCCAGCAGCCCCGCGGACTATCACAATGAGCAGTTCTTC.

This clonotype appeared many times. The chain recombines TRBV12-3 or TRBV12-4 with TRBJ2-3; 7 bases map to TRBD2. The V and J ends lost 1 base and 3 bases, in that order; junction bases with no gene match: 7. The CDR3 runs 16 residues. CDR3 sequence: CASSLGLADGTDTQYF. The CDR3 DNA reads as TGTGCCAGCAGTTTAGGACTAGCTGATGGAACAGATACGCAGTATTTT.

This clonotype was detected many times. V usage is TRBV7-9 and J usage is TRBJ2-7, with 10 positions matching TRBD2. The CDR3 sequence is 17 residues long. V lost 2 bases to trimming and J lost 6 bases; unmatched junction nucleotides: 13. Germline V CDR1 and CDR2: SEHNR, FQNEAQ (reference sequence). CDR3 bases: TGTGCCAGCAGCTTATTCCAACTAGCGGGATTTGTAGGCGAGCAGTACTTC. Translated, it gives CASSLFQLAGFVGEQYF.

The chain joins TRBV2 to TRBJ1-5, with 9 nucleotides matching TRBD1. There are 15 residues in the CDR3. Germline values: CDR1 SNHLY, CDR2 FYNNEI. V shed 5 bases and J 3 bases; nucleotides not matched to a gene: 5. The CDR3 sequence is CASSRTGANNQPQHF. CDR3 nucleotides: TGTGCCAGCAGTCGGACAGGGGCAAACAATCAGCCCCAGCATTTT.

This clonotype was observed many times. The chain uses TRBV12-3 or TRBV12-4 and TRBJ1-2; unclear D gene. The length of the CDR3 is 14 residues. V lost 2 bases, J lost 4 bases, and 11 bases lay in between. The CDR3 region has the DNA TGTGCCAGCAGTTTATTTAGTAGGGTCTATGGCTACACCTTC. Translating gives CASSLFSRVYGYTF.

In its sample, this clonotype was seen a few times. J is TRBJ2-1 and V is TRBV20-1; 9 nucleotides line up with TRBD1. This CDR3 is 16 amino acids long. CDR1 and CDR2 (germline): DFQATT, SNEGSKA (reference sequence). The J segment lost 3 bases and the V segment lost 1 base, leaving 7 bases of the junction unmatched. CDR3 in DNA: TGCAGTGCTAGAGCCCCGGACAGGGGAGACTACAATGAGCAGTTCTTC. Protein: CSARAPDRGDYNEQFF.